This entry features one T cell receptor (beta chain) sequence. There is no known antigen for this receptor. No base qualities exist here, and no much larger clone lies one base off it. No immune events, such as infections, were documented for the healthy donors during the collection period. To calibrate time-dependent variance in a beta-binomial model of T-cell clone differential abundance, blood repertoires from healthy donors were used as a training cohort. The training cohort was composed of around ten healthy donors, 3 female and 7 male. An age range of about 25 to 64 years, with an average of about 39 years, was recorded for the donors. Obtained from a commercial supplier, whole blood was collected from each healthy donor at three time points set 2 to 3 weeks apart. For immunosequencing, genomic DNA was extracted from whole blood that had not been sorted. From the germline V gene (reference sequence), CDR1 is MNHNY and CDR2 is SVGAGI. Spanning cysteine to valine, the CDR3 consists of 12 amino acids. The only DNA kept is the CDR3, 36 bases in frame from the first base. V is cut back by 8 bases and J by 4 bases, with 5 bases in the junction unmatched.

The entry originates in a study of identifying expanded T cells in peripheral blood (dated by TCRdb to between 2018 and 2021). About the investigation overall: Separate aliquots of the same genomic DNA pool were sequenced to produce technical replicates, and four replicates were compared in pairs. Paper-wide results and their limitations: The binomial model flagged 0.9 to 1.5 differentially abundant clones between technical replicates but about 16 over roughly two weeks and approximately 18 over four weeks. It was expected by the authors that biological variance in healthy repertoires might increase further over much longer intervals, such as months to years. Across all healthy donors, variance in clone template counts between approximately two-week samples was found to increase significantly with total template count. Across all healthy-donor time intervals, the beta-binomial model significantly lowered both the number of clones called differentially abundant and the false-positive rate.

The immunoSEQ Assay, which relies on bias-controlled multiplex PCR amplification of genomic DNA, was used to profile TCRbeta CDR3 regions. The published analysis was carried out like this. To quantify the absolute abundance of each unique TCRbeta CDR3 region, the sequences were collapsed and filtered. Differential abundance was tested with two models: a binomial (Fisher-equivalent) model and a beta-binomial model that adds time-dependent variance fitted from healthy donors. Any clone with fewer than 5 combined templates was excluded, and a clone was called differentially abundant if its Benjamini-Hochberg FDR was below 0.01. In the beta-binomial model, variance was expressed as a function of the total template count across the two samples, in the form v = (b*log(k)+a)^2. What TCRdb holds here is the immuneACCESS table cut down to in-frame rearrangements. Part of the clones is not present; checked against another copy, under half of the missing clones reflect an unresolved V gene, and the others are unexplained. V and J calls and clone size come straight from that table; D and trimming were deduced from the DNA. The sample table contains around 60,000 clones; only one count was recorded for about 83% of them. The ten largest clonotypes hold over 15% of the sample.

This chain joins TRBV6-6 to TRBJ2-7; TRBD1 agrees with 7 junctional bases. The clonotype originates from a person aged 18-69 years in good health. Sequencing was done on a sample of blood. The CDR3 protein is CASGDSGYEQYV. The DNA is TGTGCCAGCGGGGACAGCGGATACGAGCAGTACGTC.